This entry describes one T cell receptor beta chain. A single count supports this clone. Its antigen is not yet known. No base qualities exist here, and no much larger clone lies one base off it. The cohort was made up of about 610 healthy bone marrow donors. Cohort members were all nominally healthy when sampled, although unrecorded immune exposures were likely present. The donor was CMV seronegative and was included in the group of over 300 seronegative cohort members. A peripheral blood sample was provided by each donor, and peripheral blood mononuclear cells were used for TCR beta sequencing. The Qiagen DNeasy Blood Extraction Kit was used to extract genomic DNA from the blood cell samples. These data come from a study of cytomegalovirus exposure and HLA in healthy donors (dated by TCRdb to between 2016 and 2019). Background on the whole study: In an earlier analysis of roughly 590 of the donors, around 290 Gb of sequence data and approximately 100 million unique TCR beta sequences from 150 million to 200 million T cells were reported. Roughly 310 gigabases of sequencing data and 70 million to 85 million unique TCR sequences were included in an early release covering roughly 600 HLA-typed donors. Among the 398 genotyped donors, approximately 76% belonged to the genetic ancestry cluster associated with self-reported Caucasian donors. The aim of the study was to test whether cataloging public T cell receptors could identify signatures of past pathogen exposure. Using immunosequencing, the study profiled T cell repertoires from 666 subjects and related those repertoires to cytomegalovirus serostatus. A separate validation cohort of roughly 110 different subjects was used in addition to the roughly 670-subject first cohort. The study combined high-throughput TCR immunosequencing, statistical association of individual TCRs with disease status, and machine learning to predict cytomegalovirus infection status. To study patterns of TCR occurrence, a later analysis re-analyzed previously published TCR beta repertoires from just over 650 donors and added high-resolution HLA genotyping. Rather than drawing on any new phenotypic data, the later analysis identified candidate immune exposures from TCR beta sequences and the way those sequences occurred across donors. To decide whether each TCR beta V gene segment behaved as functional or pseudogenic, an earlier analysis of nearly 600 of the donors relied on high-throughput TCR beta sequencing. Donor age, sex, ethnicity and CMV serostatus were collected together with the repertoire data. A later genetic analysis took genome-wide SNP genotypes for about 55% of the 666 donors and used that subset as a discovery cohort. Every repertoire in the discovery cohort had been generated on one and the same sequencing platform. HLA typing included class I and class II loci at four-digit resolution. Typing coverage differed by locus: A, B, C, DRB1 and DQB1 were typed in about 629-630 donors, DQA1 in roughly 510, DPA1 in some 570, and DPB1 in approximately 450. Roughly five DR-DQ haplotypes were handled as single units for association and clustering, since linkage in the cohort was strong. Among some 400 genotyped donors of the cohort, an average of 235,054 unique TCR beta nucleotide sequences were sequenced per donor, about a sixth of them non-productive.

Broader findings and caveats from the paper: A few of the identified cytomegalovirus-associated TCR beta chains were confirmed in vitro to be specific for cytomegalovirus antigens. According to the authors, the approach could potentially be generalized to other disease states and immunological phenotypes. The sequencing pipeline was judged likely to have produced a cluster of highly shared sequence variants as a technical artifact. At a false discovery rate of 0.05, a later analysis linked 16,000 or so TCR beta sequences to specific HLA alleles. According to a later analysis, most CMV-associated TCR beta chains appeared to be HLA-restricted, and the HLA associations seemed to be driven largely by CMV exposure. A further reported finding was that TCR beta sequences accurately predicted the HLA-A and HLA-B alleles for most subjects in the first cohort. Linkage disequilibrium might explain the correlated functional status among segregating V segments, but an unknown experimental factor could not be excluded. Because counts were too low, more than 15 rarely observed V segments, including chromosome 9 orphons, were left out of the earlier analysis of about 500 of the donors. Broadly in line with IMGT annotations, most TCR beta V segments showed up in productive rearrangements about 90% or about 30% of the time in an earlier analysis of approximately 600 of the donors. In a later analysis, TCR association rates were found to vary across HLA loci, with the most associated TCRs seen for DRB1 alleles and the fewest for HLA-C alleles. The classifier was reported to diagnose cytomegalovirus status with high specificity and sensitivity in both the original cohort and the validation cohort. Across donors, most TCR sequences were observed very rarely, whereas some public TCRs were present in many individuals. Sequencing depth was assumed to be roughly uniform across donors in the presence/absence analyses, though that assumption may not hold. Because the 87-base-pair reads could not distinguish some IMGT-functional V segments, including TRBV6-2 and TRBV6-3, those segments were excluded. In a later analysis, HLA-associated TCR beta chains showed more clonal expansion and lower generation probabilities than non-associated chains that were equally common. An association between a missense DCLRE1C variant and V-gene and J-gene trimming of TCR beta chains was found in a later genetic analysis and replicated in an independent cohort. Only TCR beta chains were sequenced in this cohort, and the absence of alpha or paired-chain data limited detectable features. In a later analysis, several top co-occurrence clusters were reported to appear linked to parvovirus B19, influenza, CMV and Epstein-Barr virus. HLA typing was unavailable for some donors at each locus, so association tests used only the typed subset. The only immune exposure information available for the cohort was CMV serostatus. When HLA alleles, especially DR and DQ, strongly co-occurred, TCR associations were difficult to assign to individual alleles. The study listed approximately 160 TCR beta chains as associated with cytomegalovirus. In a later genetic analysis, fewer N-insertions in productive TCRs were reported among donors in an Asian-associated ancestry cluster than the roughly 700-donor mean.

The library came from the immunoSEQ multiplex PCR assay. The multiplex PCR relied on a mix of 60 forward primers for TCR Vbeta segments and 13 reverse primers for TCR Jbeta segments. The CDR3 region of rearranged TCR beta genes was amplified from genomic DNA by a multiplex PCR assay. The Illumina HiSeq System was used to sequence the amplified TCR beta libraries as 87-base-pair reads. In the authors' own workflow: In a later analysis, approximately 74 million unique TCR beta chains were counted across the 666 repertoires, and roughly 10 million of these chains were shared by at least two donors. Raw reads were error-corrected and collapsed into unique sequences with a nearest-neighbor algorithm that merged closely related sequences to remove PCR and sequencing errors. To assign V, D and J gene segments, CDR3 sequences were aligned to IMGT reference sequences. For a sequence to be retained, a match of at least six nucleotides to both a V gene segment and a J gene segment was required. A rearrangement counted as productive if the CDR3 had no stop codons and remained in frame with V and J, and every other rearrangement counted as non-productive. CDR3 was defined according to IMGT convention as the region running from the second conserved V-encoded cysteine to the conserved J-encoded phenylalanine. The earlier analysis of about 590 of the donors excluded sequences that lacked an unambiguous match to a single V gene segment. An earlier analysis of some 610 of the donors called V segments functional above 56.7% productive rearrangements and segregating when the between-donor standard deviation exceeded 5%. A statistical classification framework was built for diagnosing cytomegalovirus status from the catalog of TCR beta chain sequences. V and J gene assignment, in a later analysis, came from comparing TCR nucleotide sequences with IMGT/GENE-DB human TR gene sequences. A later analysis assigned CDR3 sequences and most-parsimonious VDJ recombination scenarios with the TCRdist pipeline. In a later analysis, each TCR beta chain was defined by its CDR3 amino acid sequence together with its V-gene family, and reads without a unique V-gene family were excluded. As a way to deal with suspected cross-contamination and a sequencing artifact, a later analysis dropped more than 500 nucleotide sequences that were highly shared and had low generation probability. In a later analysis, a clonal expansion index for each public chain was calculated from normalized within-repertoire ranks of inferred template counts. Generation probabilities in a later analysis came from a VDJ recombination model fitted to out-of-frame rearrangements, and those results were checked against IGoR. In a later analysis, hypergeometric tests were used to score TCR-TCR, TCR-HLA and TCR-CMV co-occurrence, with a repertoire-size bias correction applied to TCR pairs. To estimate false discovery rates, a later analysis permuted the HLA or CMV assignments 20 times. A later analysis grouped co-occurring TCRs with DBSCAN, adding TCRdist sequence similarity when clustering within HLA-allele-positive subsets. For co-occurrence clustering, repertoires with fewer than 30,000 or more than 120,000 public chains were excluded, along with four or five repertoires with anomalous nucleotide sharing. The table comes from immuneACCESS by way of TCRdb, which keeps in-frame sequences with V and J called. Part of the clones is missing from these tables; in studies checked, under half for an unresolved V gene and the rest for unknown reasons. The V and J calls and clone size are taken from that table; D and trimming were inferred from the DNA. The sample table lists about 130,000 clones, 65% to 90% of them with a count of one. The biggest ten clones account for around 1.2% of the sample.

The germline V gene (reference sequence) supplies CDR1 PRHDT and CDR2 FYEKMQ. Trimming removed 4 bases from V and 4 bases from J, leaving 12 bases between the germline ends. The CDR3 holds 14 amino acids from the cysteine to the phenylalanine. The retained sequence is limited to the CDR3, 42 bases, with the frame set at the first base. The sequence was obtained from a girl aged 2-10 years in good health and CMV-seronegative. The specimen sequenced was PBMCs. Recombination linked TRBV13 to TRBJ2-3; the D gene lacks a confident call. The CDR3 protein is CASSSRQWADTQYF. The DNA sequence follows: TGTGCCAGCAGCTCACGACAATGGGCAGATACGCAGTATTTT. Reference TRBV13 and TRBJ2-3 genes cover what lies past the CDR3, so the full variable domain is AAGVIQSPRHLIKEKRETATLKCYPIPRHDTVYWYQQGPGQDPQFLISFYEKMQSDKGSIPDRFSAQQFSDYHSELNMSSLELGDSALYFCASSSRQWADTQYFGPGTRLTVL.